The subject of this entry is one T cell receptor (beta chain). Its specificity is not known. V shed 0 bases and J shed 3 bases, with 8 bases lying between them. CDR1 SGHTA and CDR2 FQGNSA come from the germline V gene. This CDR3 is built from 14 residues. Here immunoSEQ multiplex PCR was the method, and the copy in TCRdb shows in-frame clones only, minus some. The sample holds under 50,000 clones, 75% to 80% seen once. This record comes from a study of OX40 agonist ivuxolimab in advanced cancers. The overall study: Dose-escalation cases comprised hepatocellular carcinoma, melanoma, renal cell or head and neck cancer. Two patients with cutaneous melanoma and one with hepatocellular carcinoma, three in total, showed partial responses. Anti-PD-1, anti-PD-L1 or anti-CTLA-4 therapy given earlier was allowed, and 30% to 45% had some. Points from the study as a whole: Dose levels from 0.1 to 3.0 mg/kg saw CD4+ and CD8+ blood T cells expand clonally by week 6.

The genes are TRBV7-2 and TRBJ1-1; D remains unclear. This clonotype was sampled from an adult with an advanced solid tumor such as melanoma, head and neck, liver or kidney cancer. Sequenced here: CD4+ or CD8+ T cells sorted from blood, sampled in a trial of the OX40 agonist ivuxolimab. As DNA, the CDR3 is TGTGCCAGCAGCTTAGCGGGAAGAGACACTGAAGCTTTCTTT. Its translation: CASSLAGRDTEAFF.